This T cell receptor (beta chain) came from a study of T cells in women clearing cervical HPV infection. For the study at large: Case blood was drawn when the lesion was first found; control blood after infection became undetectable.

Study outcomes and limitations: A classifier using richness and V gene abundances reached an AUC of nearly 0.85.

TCRdb's copy holds only in-frame clones and misses some; the assay was immunoSEQ multiplex PCR. The table lists under 45,000 clones. CDR3 length equals 13 residues. The V gene's germline CDR1 is KGHSH and CDR2 LQKENI. Worth noting for this clone: Its cognate antigen is unknown. The read terminates 3 residues ahead of where the CDR3 ends, so the germline J gene completes it.

Sequenced: blood buffy coat. The J gene is TRBJ1-1, the V gene TRBV18; 11 bases match TRBD1. The receptor was derived from a woman between 18 and 69 years old with a cervical HPV16 infection that either progressed to CIN3+ or cleared (not recorded which). CDR3 region: CASSRTGGRFAFF. The CDR3 bases that were read are TGTGCCAGCTCTCGGACAGGGGGCAGGTTT. Full variable domain (outside the CDR3, taken from reference TRBV18 and TRBJ1-1): NAGVMQNPRHLVRRRGQEARLRCSPMKGHSHVYWYRQLPEEGLKFMVYLQKENIIDESGMPKERFSAEFPKEGPSILRIQQVVRGDSAAYFCASSRTGGRFAFFGQGTRLTVV.